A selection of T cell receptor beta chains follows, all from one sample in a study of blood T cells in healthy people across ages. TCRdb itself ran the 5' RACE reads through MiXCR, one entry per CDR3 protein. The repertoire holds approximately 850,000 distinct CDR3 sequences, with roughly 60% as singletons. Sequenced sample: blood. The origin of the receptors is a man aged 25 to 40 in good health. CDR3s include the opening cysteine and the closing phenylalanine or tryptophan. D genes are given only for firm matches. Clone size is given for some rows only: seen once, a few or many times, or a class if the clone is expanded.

CDR3nt: TGTGCCAGCAGTTCTCTAGCGGGGGGTTCCGAGCAGTACTTC; CDR3aa: CASSSLAGGSEQYF; abundance: NA; v_gene: TRBV2; d_gene: TRBD2; j_gene: TRBJ2-7
CDR3nt: TGCGCCAGCAGCCAAGACGGGGTAGGTTACAATGAGCAGTTCTTC; CDR3aa: CASSQDGVGYNEQFF; abundance: NA; v_gene: TRBV4-3; d_gene: NA; j_gene: TRBJ2-1
CDR3nt: TGTGCCAGCAGCCAATTTACGAGTCAGCCCTATGGCTACACCTTC; CDR3aa: CASSQFTSQPYGYTF; abundance: NA; v_gene: TRBV14; d_gene: NA; j_gene: TRBJ1-2
CDR3nt: TGCAGCGTTGAACGTGGTCTAGCTAGCGGGATGAAGAATGAGCAGTTCTTC; CDR3aa: CSVERGLASGMKNEQFF; abundance: NA; v_gene: TRBV29-1; d_gene: TRBD2; j_gene: TRBJ2-1
CDR3nt: TGCGCCAGCAGCGACGGTGCTAGCGTCACAGATACGCAGTATTTT; CDR3aa: CASSDGASVTDTQYF; abundance: NA; v_gene: TRBV5-1; d_gene: NA; j_gene: TRBJ2-3
CDR3nt: TGCAGTGCTAGTTTGCCGGGCAGCCGGCTTTATGGCTACACCTTC; CDR3aa: CSASLPGSRLYGYTF; abundance: NA; v_gene: TRBV20-1; d_gene: NA; j_gene: TRBJ1-2
CDR3nt: TGTGCCAGCAGTGAAGTGGTAGGGCTGAGCTCCTACGAGCAGTACTTC; CDR3aa: CASSEVVGLSSYEQYF; abundance: NA; v_gene: TRBV6-1; d_gene: NA; j_gene: TRBJ2-7
CDR3nt: TGTGCCAGCAGCTTAGCATCTTCTGACGATACGCAGTATTTT; CDR3aa: CASSLASSDDTQYF; abundance: NA; v_gene: TRBV7-2; d_gene: NA; j_gene: TRBJ2-3
CDR3nt: TGTGCCAGCAGCGCGGGACAGGGGGCTATGACCGGGGAGCTGTTTTTT; CDR3aa: CASSAGQGAMTGELFF; abundance: NA; v_gene: TRBV9; d_gene: TRBD1; j_gene: TRBJ2-2
CDR3nt: TGTGCCAGCAGTGCGGTGGGACCCCATGGCTACGAGCAGTACTTC; CDR3aa: CASSAVGPHGYEQYF; abundance: few; v_gene: TRBV27; d_gene: NA; j_gene: TRBJ2-7
CDR3nt: TGTGCCAGCGGACAGAACAGCAATCAGCCCCAGCATTTT; CDR3aa: CASGQNSNQPQHF; abundance: NA; v_gene: TRBV2; d_gene: NA; j_gene: TRBJ1-5
CDR3nt: TGCAGCGTTGGTCACCCCAACAATGAGCAGTTCTTC; CDR3aa: CSVGHPNNEQFF; abundance: few; v_gene: TRBV29-1; d_gene: NA; j_gene: TRBJ2-1
CDR3nt: TGCAGTGCCCCCGGCACTGGGGCCAACGTCCTGACTTTC; CDR3aa: CSAPGTGANVLTF; abundance: NA; v_gene: TRBV20-1; d_gene: NA; j_gene: TRBJ2-6
CDR3nt: TGTGCCAGCAGCTTAATGGGACAGGGGGCTGTAGGCTACACCTTC; CDR3aa: CASSLMGQGAVGYTF; abundance: NA; v_gene: TRBV7-9; d_gene: TRBD1; j_gene: TRBJ1-2
CDR3nt: TGTGCCAGCACGACCCAAACAGGGGGAACTGAAGCTTTCTTT; CDR3aa: CASTTQTGGTEAFF; abundance: NA; v_gene: TRBV12-3/TRBV12-4; d_gene: TRBD1; j_gene: TRBJ1-1
CDR3nt: TGCAGTGTTGGACAGGTCGAAACAGATACGCAGTATTTT; CDR3aa: CSVGQVETDTQYF; abundance: NA; v_gene: TRBV20-1; d_gene: TRBD1; j_gene: TRBJ2-3
CDR3nt: TGTGCTAGTGGTTTGTACAGTCCCGGTCATACGCAGTATTTT; CDR3aa: CASGLYSPGHTQYF; abundance: NA; v_gene: TRBV12-5; d_gene: NA; j_gene: TRBJ2-3
CDR3nt: TGCGCCAGCAGCTTGAAAACAGCCTACGAGCAGTACTTC; CDR3aa: CASSLKTAYEQYF; abundance: few; v_gene: TRBV5-1; d_gene: NA; j_gene: TRBJ2-7
CDR3nt: TGCAGTGCTAGAGTGCAGGGGGACTTTTATGGCTACACCTTC; CDR3aa: CSARVQGDFYGYTF; abundance: NA; v_gene: TRBV20-1; d_gene: TRBD1; j_gene: TRBJ1-2
CDR3nt: TGCAGTGCTTCCCGACTAGGACAGTTCTTC; CDR3aa: CSASRLGQFF; abundance: NA; v_gene: TRBV20-1; d_gene: NA; j_gene: TRBJ2-1
CDR3nt: TGTGCCAGCAGCTTACAGGCCCCCTGGACTGAAGCTTTCTTT; CDR3aa: CASSLQAPWTEAFF; abundance: few; v_gene: TRBV7-2; d_gene: NA; j_gene: TRBJ1-1
CDR3nt: TGCAGTGCTACCGCCTCGCAGGGTAGCAATCAGCCCCAGCATTTT; CDR3aa: CSATASQGSNQPQHF; abundance: NA; v_gene: TRBV20-1; d_gene: NA; j_gene: TRBJ1-5
CDR3nt: TGTGCCACCAGCACCGCCTCGGATGGCCACACCTTC; CDR3aa: CATSTASDGHTF; abundance: NA; v_gene: TRBV15; d_gene: NA; j_gene: TRBJ1-2
CDR3nt: TGTGCCAGCAGCCGTCCGGGGGTCTCCTACGAGCAGTACTTC; CDR3aa: CASSRPGVSYEQYF; abundance: NA; v_gene: TRBV14; d_gene: NA; j_gene: TRBJ2-7
CDR3nt: TGTGCCAGCAGCAAGGACCTAGCGGGGGGGTTTTATGAGCAGTTCTTC; CDR3aa: CASSKDLAGGFYEQFF; abundance: NA; v_gene: TRBV9; d_gene: TRBD2; j_gene: TRBJ2-1
CDR3nt: TGTGCCAGCAGTGACTCACAGGGAACTAGCACAGATACGCAGTATTTT; CDR3aa: CASSDSQGTSTDTQYF; abundance: many; v_gene: TRBV6-4; d_gene: NA; j_gene: TRBJ2-3
CDR3nt: TGTGCCAGCAGCAAAGACCACCCTGGGTACGAGCAGTACTTC; CDR3aa: CASSKDHPGYEQYF; abundance: NA; v_gene: TRBV7-2; d_gene: NA; j_gene: TRBJ2-7
CDR3nt: TGCGCCAGCAGCCGGAACCCGACAGGGACCCAAGAGACCCAGTACTTC; CDR3aa: CASSRNPTGTQETQYF; abundance: NA; v_gene: TRBV5-1; d_gene: TRBD1; j_gene: TRBJ2-5
CDR3nt: TGTGCCAGCAGCCCGGACAACAATCAGCCCCAGCATTTT; CDR3aa: CASSPDNNQPQHF; abundance: few; v_gene: TRBV7-9; d_gene: NA; j_gene: TRBJ1-5
CDR3nt: TGTGCCATCAGTCACGACAGCTCTGGGGCCAACGTCCTGACTTTC; CDR3aa: CAISHDSSGANVLTF; abundance: NA; v_gene: TRBV10-3; d_gene: NA; j_gene: TRBJ2-6
CDR3nt: TGCAGCGCGCGGAGGGGAGATAATTCACCCCTCCACTTT; CDR3aa: CSARRGDNSPLHF; abundance: once; v_gene: TRBV29-1; d_gene: NA; j_gene: TRBJ1-6
CDR3nt: TGTGCCAGCAGTCCTGGCCGGGACAGGGTCTACGAGCAGTACTTC; CDR3aa: CASSPGRDRVYEQYF; abundance: NA; v_gene: TRBV2; d_gene: TRBD1; j_gene: TRBJ2-7
CDR3nt: TGTGGGTCGCAGACCTACTACAATGAGCAGTTCTTC; CDR3aa: CGSQTYYNEQFF; abundance: NA; v_gene: TRBV6-8; d_gene: NA; j_gene: TRBJ2-1
CDR3nt: TGTGCCAGCAGAAAAGACAGGGGAAAGGGAAAACTGTTTTTT; CDR3aa: CASRKDRGKGKLFF; abundance: NA; v_gene: TRBV7-9; d_gene: TRBD1; j_gene: TRBJ1-4
CDR3nt: TGTGCCAGTAGCTTAGCGTCGGGGGCTGCCTACAATGAGCAGTTCTTC; CDR3aa: CASSLASGAAYNEQFF; abundance: NA; v_gene: TRBV7-8; d_gene: NA; j_gene: TRBJ2-1
CDR3nt: TGCAGTGCTAGAGATTATGACGCGCCGGGACAAGAGACCCAGTACTTC; CDR3aa: CSARDYDAPGQETQYF; abundance: NA; v_gene: TRBV20-1; d_gene: NA; j_gene: TRBJ2-5
CDR3nt: TGTGCCAGCAGTTACTCCCAGACCTCTGGGGCCAACGTCCTGACTTTC; CDR3aa: CASSYSQTSGANVLTF; abundance: NA; v_gene: TRBV6-5; d_gene: NA; j_gene: TRBJ2-6
CDR3nt: TGCAGTGCTAGAGACCTGAGCGGGAGGCATAGGGATGAGCAGTTCTTC; CDR3aa: CSARDLSGRHRDEQFF; abundance: NA; v_gene: TRBV20-1; d_gene: TRBD2; j_gene: TRBJ2-1
CDR3nt: TGTGCCAGCAGCTTTTTCCCCCCACCTCTAGGGGGCTACATGAACACTGAAGCTTTCTTT; CDR3aa: CASSFFPPPLGGYMNTEAFF; abundance: NA; v_gene: TRBV7-2; d_gene: TRBD1; j_gene: TRBJ1-1
CDR3nt: TGTGCCAGCAGCTATTTCCAGCCCGCACGCGATGAGCAGTACTTC; CDR3aa: CASSYFQPARDEQYF; abundance: NA; v_gene: TRBV7-2; d_gene: NA; j_gene: TRBJ2-5
CDR3nt: TGCGCCAGCAGCTTCGGAAGTCCATCCAATGAGCAGTTCTTC; CDR3aa: CASSFGSPSNEQFF; abundance: NA; v_gene: TRBV5-1; d_gene: NA; j_gene: TRBJ2-1
CDR3nt: TGCAGCTATGAGAGTGGGGGCGGGATAGGTGATACGCAGTATTTT; CDR3aa: CSYESGGGIGDTQYF; abundance: NA; v_gene: TRBV29-1; d_gene: NA; j_gene: TRBJ2-3
CDR3nt: TGCAGTGCTTCTGCGACGGTAGGAAACACCATATATTTT; CDR3aa: CSASATVGNTIYF; abundance: NA; v_gene: TRBV20-1; d_gene: NA; j_gene: TRBJ1-3
CDR3nt: TGTGCCAGCAGCTTAGTCGGCGGGAGATTTACCGGGGAGCTGTTTTTT; CDR3aa: CASSLVGGRFTGELFF; abundance: NA; v_gene: TRBV7-2; d_gene: TRBD2; j_gene: TRBJ2-2